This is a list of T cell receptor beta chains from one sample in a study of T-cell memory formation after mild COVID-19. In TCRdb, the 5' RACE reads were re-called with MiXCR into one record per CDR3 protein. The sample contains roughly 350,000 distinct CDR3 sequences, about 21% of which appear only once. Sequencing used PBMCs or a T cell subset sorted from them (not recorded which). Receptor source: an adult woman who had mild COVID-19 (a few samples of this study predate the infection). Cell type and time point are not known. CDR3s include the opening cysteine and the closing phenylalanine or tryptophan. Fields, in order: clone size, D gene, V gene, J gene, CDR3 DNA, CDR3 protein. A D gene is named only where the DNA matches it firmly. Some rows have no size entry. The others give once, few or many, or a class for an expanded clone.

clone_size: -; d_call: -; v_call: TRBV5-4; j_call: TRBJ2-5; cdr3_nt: TGTGCCAGCAGCCCGGATCCTGGGGGAGGAGAGACCCAGTACTTC; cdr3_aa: CASSPDPGGGETQYF
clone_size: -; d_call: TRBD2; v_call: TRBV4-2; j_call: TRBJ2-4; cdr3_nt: TGTGCCAGCAGCCACAGTAGCGGGGGGGCCAAAAACATTCAGTACTTC; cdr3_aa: CASSHSSGGAKNIQYF
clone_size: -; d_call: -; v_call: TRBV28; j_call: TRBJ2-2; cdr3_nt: TGTGCCAGCACTGCTCCTCACGGGGAGCTGTTTTTT; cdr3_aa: CASTAPHGELFF
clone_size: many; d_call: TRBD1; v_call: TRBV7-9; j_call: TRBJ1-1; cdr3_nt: TGTGCCAGCAGGGGAACGGACAGGGTGAACACTGAAGCTTTCTTT; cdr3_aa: CASRGTDRVNTEAFF
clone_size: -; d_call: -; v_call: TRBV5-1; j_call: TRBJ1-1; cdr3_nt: TGCGCCAGCAGCTTGGAGGGGAGGAGGGCTGAAGCTTTCTTT; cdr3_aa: CASSLEGRRAEAFF
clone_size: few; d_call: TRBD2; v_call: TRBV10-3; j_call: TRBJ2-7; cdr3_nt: TGTGCCATCAGTGAGGGGACTAGCGGGCAAGAAAGCGAGCAGTACTTC; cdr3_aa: CAISEGTSGQESEQYF
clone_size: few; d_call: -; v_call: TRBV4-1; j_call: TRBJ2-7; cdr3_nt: TGCGCCAGCAGCCGAGGGGATACGCTTGGGGACGAGCAGTACTTC; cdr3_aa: CASSRGDTLGDEQYF
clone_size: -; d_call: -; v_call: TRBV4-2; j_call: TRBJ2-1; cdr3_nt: TGTGCCAGCAGCCAAGATCTGGGGGGCTCCTCCTACAATGAGCAGTTCTTC; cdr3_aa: CASSQDLGGSSYNEQFF
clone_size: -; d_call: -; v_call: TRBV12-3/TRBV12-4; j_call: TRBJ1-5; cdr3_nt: TGTGCCAGCAGTTTGGACATCGGCAATCAGCCCCAGCATTTT; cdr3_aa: CASSLDIGNQPQHF
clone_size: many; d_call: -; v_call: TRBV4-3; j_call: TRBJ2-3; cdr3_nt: TGCGCCAGCAGCCAAGGAGTGGGAGGTGGCACAGATACGCAGTATTTT; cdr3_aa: CASSQGVGGGTDTQYF
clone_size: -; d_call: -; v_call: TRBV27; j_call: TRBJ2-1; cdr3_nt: TGTGCCAGCAGTTTTGCATCCGTTCGGTACAATGAGCAGTTCTTC; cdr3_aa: CASSFASVRYNEQFF
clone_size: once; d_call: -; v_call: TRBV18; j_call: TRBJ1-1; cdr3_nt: TGTGCCAGCTCACCACCGGAGACACGCTCCACCAACACTGAAGCTTTCTTT; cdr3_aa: CASSPPETRSTNTEAFF
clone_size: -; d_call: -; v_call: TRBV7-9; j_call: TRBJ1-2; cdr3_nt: TGTGCCAGCAGCTTAGTGCTGGAAGGCTACACCTTC; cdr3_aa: CASSLVLEGYTF
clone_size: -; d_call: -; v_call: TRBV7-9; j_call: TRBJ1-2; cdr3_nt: TGTGCCAGCAGCTCCGGGGCGTTTTTCAACTATGGCTACACCTTC; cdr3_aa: CASSSGAFFNYGYTF
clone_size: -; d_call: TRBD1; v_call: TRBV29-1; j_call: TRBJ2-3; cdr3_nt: TGCAGCGTAGACACAGGGGTTAGCACAGATACGCAGTATTTT; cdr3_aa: CSVDTGVSTDTQYF
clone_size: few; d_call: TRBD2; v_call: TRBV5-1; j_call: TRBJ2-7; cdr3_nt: TGCGCCAGCAGCTTGGGGGGGAGGGACTTCTTCGTGGAGCAGTACTTC; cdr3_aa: CASSLGGRDFFVEQYF
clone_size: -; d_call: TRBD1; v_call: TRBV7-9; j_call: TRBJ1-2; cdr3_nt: TGTGCCAGCAGCTTAATACAGGGGAGGCTTGATGGCTACACCTTC; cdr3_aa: CASSLIQGRLDGYTF
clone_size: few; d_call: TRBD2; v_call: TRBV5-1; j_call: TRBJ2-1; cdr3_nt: TGCGCCAGCAGCTTGGCGACTAGCGGGAGAGATGAGCAGTTCTTC; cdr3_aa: CASSLATSGRDEQFF
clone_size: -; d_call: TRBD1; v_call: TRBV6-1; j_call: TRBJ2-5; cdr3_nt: TGTGCCAGCAGTTTGGGACAGGGGGCTTACTTGGAGACCCAGTACTTC; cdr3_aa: CASSLGQGAYLETQYF
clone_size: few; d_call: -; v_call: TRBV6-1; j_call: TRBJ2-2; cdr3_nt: TGTGCCAGCACCAAGACCGGGTCGAACACCGGGGAGCTGTTTTTT; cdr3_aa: CASTKTGSNTGELFF
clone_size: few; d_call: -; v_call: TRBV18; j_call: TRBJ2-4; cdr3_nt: TGTGCCAGCTCACCATCAGCCAGGGCCAAAAACATTCAGTACTTC; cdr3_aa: CASSPSARAKNIQYF
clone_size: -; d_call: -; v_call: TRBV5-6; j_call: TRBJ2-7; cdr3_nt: TGTGCCAGCAGCTCCAGGGTCGCCCCCAGCTCCTACGAGCAGTACTTC; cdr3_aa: CASSSRVAPSSYEQYF
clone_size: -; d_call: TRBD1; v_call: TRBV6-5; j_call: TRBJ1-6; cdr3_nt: TGTGCCAGCAGCACCTCGGACAGGGGGGCACCCCTCCACTTT; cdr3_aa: CASSTSDRGAPLHF
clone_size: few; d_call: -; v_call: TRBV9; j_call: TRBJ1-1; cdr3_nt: TGTGCCAGCAGCGCAGGGACGTTAGGGACCACTGAAGCTTTCTTT; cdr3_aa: CASSAGTLGTTEAFF
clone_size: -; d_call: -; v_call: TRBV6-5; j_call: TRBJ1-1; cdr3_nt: TGTGCCAGCCTTTCACGGGGGATAGGAACTGAAGCTTTCTTT; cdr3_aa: CASLSRGIGTEAFF
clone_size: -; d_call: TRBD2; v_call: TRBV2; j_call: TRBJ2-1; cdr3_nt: TGTGCCAGCTCCCGGGACTACACCTACAATGAGCAGTTCTTC; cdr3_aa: CASSRDYTYNEQFF
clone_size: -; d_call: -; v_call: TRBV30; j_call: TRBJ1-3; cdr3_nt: TGTGCCTGGAGTGTGGGGTCTGGAAACACCATATATTTT; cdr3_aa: CAWSVGSGNTIYF
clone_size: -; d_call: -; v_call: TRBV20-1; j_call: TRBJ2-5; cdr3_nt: TGCAGTGCTAGAGATCGTGAGGGGATCTCCGAGACCCAGTACTTC; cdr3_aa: CSARDREGISETQYF
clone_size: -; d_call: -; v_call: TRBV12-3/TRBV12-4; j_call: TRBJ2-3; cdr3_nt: TGTGCCAGCAGTTCAATTTTCCTGACAGGGAGGACAGATACGCAGTATTTT; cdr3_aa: CASSSIFLTGRTDTQYF
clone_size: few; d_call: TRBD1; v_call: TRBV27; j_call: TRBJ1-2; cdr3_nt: TGTGCCAGCAGTATTCGGACAGGCTATGGCTACACCTTC; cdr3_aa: CASSIRTGYGYTF
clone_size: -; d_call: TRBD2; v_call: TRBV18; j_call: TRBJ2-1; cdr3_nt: TGTGCCAGCTGGGAACTCAGCGGGGGACTCTACAATGAGCAGTTCTTC; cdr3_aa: CASWELSGGLYNEQFF
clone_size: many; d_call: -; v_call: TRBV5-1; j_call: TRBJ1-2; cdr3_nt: TGCGCCAGCAGCTTGGTTGCAGAAAACTATGGCTACACCTTC; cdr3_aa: CASSLVAENYGYTF
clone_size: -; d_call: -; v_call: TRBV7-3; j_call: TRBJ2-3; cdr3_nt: TGTGCCAGCAGCTTACTACTCACAGATACGCAGTATTTT; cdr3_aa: CASSLLLTDTQYF
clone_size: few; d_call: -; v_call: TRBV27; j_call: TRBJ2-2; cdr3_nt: TGTGCCAGCAGCCGCCCAGGAGGGGCCGGGGAGCTGTTTTTT; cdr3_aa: CASSRPGGAGELFF
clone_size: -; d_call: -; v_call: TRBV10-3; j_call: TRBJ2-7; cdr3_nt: TGTGCCATCAGTGGCGGGACCTACACCTACGAGCAGTACTTC; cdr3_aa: CAISGGTYTYEQYF
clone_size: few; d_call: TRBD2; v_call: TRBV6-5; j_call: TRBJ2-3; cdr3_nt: TGTGCCAGCAGTTCTAGCGGGAGTAGTACAGATACGCAGTATTTT; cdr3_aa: CASSSSGSSTDTQYF
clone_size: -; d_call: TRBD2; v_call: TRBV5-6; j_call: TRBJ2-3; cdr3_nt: TGTGCCAGCAGCTCCACTAGCGGAAGAAGCACAGATACGCAGTATTTT; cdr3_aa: CASSSTSGRSTDTQYF
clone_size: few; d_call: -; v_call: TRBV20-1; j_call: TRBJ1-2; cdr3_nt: TGCAGTCCCCAGGGCGGGGTAGAAGCCTATGGCTACACCTTC; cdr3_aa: CSPQGGVEAYGYTF
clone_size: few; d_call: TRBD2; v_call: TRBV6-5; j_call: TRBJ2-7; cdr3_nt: TGTGCCAGCAGTTTGGGACTAGCGGGAGACGAGCAGTACTTC; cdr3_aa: CASSLGLAGDEQYF
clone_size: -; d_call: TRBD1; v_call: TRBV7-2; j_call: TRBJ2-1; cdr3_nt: TGTGCCAGCAGCTTGTGGACAGGGGACAGTACGGGGTTAAGGCAGTTCTTC; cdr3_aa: CASSLWTGDSTGLRQFF
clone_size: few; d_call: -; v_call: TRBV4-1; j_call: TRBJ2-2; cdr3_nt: TGCGCCAGCAGCCGAGGTAGGCAGGCAAAAGACACCGGGGAGCTGTTTTTT; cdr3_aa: CASSRGRQAKDTGELFF
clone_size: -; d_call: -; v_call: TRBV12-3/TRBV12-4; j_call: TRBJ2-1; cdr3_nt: TGTGCCAGCAGTTCTAGCGTCGACTCCTACAATGAGCAGTTCTTC; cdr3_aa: CASSSSVDSYNEQFF
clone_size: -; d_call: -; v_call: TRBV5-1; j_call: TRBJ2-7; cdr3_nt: TGCGCCAGCGCCCCGGGCAGGTCCTACGAGCAGTACTTC; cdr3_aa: CASAPGRSYEQYF
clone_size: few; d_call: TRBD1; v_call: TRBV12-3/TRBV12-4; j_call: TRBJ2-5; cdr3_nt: TGTGCCAGCAGCGGGACAGTAGAGACCCAGTACTTC; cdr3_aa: CASSGTVETQYF
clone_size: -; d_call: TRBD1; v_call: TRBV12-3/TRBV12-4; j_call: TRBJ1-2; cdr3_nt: TGTGCCAGCATCCTGCGGCAGGGGGGGCGACCGGGCTACACCTTC; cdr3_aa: CASILRQGGRPGYTF
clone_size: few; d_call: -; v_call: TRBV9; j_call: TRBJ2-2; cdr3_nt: TGTGCCAGCAGCGTACCCAGGGGCAGTTACACCGGGGAGCTGTTTTTT; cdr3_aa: CASSVPRGSYTGELFF
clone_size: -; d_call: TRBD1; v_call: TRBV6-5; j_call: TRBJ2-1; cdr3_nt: TGTGCCAGCACCAAGGGGCCGGGACAGTCCTACAATGAGCAGTTCTTC; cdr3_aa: CASTKGPGQSYNEQFF
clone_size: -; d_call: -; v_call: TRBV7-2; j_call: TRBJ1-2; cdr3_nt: TGTGCCAGCAGCATCCCTGGTCCGGCGGTCTATGGCTACACCTTC; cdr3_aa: CASSIPGPAVYGYTF
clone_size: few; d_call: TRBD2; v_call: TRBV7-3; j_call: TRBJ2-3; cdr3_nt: TGTGCCAGCAGCCCGACCGGGGGGGCGGGGGCCGATACGCAGTATTTT; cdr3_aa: CASSPTGGAGADTQYF
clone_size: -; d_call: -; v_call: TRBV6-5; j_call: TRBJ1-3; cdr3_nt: TGTGCCAGCAGACGGAACCGCTCTGGAAACACCATATATTTT; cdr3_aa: CASRRNRSGNTIYF
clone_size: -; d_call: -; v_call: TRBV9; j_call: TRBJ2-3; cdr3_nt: TGTGCCAGCAGCGTAGCTCCCTTCACAGATACGCAGTATTTT; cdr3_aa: CASSVAPFTDTQYF
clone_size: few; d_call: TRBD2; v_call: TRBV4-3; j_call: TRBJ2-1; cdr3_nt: TGCGCCAGCAGCCAGGGTGTGGACATAGCGGGAGTTAACAATGAGCAGTTCTTC; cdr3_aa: CASSQGVDIAGVNNEQFF
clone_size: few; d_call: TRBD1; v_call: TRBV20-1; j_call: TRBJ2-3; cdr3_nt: TGCAGTGCTAGATACCAGGGGGCGGTAGATACGCAGTATTTT; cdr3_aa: CSARYQGAVDTQYF